The entry that follows covers one TCR beta chain sequence. V lost 3 bases and J lost 2; bases outside the gene matches: 3. This CDR3 comprises 15 residues. CDR1 SGDLS and CDR2 YYNGEE come from the germline V gene. The data derive from a study of T cell changes during pregnancy in multiple sclerosis. Produced via immunoSEQ multiplex PCR; TCRdb's table is partial and in-frame only. The sample lists roughly 29,000 clones, roughly nine tenths occurring once. The clonotype originates from a female donor with multiple sclerosis, enrolled in a pregnancy study. Specimen: CD8+ T cells from peripheral blood mononuclear cells, collected before pregnancy. The chain joins TRBV9 to TRBJ2-3; 10 nucleotides agree with TRBD1. The CDR3 bases are TGTGCCAGCAGCGAAGGACAGGGGGACACAGATACGCAGTATTTT. Its translation is CASSEGQGDTDTQYF. Based on the CDR3 plus reference TRBV9 and TRBJ2-3, the full variable domain is DSGVTQTPKHLITATGQRVTLRCSPRSGDLSVYWYQQSLDQGLQFLIQYYNGEERAKGNILERFSAQQFPDLHSELNLSSLELGDSALYFCASSEGQGDTDTQYFGPGTRLTVL.